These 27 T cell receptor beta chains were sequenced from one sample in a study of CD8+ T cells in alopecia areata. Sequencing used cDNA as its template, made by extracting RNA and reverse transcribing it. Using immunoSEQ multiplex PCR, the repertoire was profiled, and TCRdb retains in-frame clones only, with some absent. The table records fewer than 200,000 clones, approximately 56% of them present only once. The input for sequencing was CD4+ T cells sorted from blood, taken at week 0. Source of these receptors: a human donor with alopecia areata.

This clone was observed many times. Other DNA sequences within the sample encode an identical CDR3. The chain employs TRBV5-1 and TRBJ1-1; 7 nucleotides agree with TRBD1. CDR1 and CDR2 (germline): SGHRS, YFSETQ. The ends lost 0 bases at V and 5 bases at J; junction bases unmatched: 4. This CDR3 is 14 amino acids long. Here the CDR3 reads CASSLGQGGTEAFF. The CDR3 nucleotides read TGCGCCAGCAGCTTGGGACAGGGTGGGACTGAAGCTTTCTTT.

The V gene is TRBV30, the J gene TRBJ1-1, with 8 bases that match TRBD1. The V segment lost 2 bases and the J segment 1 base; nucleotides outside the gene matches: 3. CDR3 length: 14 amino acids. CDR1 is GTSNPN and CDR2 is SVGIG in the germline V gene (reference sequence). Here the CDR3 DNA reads TGTGCCTGGAGTCGTACAGGGGGGAACACTGAAGCTTTCTTT. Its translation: CAWSRTGGNTEAFF.

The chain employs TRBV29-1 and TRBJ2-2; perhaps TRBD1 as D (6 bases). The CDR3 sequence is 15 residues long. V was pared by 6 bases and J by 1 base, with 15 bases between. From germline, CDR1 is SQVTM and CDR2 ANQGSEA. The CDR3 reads CSVDTGTMNTGELFF. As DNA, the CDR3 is TGCAGCGTCGATACTGGGACAATGAACACCGGGGAGCTGTTTTTT.

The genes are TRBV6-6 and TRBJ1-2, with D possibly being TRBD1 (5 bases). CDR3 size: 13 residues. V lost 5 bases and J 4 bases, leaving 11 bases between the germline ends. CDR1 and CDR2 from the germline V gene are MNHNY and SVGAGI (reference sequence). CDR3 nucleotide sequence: TGTGCCAGCAGTGACGGGACCTCCTATGGCTACACCTTC. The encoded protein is CASSDGTSYGYTF.

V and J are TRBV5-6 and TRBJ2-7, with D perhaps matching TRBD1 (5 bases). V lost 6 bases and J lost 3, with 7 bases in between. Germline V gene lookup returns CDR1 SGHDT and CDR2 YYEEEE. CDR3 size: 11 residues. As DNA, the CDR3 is TGTGCCAGCACAGGGTACTACGAGCAGTACTTC. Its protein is CASTGYYEQYF.

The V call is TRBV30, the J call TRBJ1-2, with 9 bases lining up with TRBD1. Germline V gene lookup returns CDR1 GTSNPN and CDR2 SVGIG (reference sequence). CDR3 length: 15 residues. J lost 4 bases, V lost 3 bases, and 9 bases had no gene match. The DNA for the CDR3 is TGTGCCTGGAGATTGGGACAGGGCCTTGTCTATGGCTACACCTTC. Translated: CAWRLGQGLVYGYTF.

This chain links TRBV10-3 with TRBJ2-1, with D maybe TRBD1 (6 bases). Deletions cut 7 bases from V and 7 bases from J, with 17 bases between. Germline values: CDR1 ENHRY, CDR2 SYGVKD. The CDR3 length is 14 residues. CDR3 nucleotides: TGTGCCATCAAAGAGGGGGACCCGGCTAATGAGCAGTTCTTC. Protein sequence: CAIKEGDPANEQFF.

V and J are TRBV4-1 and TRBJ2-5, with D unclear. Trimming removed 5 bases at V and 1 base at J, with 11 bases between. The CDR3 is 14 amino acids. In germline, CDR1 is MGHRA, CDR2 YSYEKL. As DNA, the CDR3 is TGCGCCAGCAGCGAAGGGCTGGCCCAAGAGACCCAGTACTTC. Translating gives CASSEGLAQETQYF.

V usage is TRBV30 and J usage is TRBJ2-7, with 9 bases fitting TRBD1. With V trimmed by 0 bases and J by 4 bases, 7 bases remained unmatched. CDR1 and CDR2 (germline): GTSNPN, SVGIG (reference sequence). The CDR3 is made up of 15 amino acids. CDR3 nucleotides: TGTGCCTGGAGTGTACAGGGGGCCCCGAGGTACGAGCAGTACTTC. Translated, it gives CAWSVQGAPRYEQYF.

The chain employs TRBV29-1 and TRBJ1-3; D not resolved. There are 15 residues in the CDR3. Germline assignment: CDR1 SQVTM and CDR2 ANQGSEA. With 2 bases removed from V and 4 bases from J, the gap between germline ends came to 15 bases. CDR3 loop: CSVEKVARTGNTIYF. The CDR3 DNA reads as TGCAGCGTTGAAAAGGTGGCTAGGACGGGAAACACCATATATTTT.

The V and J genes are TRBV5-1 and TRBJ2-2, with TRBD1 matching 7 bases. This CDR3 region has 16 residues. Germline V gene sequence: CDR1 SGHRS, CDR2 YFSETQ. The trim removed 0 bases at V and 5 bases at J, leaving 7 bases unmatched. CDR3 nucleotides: TGCGCCAGCAGCTTGGACACAGGGGTGAGGACCGGGGAGCTGTTTTTT. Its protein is CASSLDTGVRTGELFF.

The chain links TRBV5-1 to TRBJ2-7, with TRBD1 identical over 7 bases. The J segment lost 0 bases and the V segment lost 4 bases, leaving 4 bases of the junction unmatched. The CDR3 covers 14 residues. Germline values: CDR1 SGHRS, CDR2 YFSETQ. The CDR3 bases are TGCGCCAGCAGCCCCAGGGGGAGCTCCTACGAGCAGTACTTC. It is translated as CASSPRGSSYEQYF. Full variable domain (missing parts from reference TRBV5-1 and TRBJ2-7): KAGVTQTPRYLIKTRGQQVTLSCSPISGHRSVSWYQQTPGQGLQFLFEYFSETQRNKGNFPGRFSGRQFSNSRSEMNVSTLELGDSALYLCASSPRGSSYEQYFGPGTRLTVT.

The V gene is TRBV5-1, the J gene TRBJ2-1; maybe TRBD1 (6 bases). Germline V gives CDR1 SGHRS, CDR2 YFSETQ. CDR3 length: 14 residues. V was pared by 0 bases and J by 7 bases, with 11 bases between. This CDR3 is CASSLDREGNEQFF. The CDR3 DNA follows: TGCGCCAGCAGCTTGGACAGGGAAGGGAATGAGCAGTTCTTC.

CDR3 bases: TGTGCCAGCACCAGAGACAGGTTGAACACTGAAGCTTTCTTT. Translated: CASTRDRLNTEAFF. V gene TRBV7-2 combines with J gene TRBJ1-1; maybe TRBD1 (6 bases). The CDR3 has 14 amino acids. CDR1 is SGHTA, CDR2 FQGNSA, per germline. V lost 7 bases, J lost 0 bases, and 12 bases lay in between.

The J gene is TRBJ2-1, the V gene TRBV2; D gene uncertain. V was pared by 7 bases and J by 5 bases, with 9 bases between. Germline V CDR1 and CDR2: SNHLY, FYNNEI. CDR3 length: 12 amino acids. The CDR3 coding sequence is TGTGCCAGCACTGAGTTCAACAATGAGCAGTTCTTC. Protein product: CASTEFNNEQFF.

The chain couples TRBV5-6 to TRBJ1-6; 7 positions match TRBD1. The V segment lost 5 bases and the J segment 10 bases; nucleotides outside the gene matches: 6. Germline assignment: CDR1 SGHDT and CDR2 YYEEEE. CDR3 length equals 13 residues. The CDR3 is CASRSQGFSPLHF. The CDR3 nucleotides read TGTGCCAGCAGGTCACAGGGGTTCTCACCCCTCCACTTT. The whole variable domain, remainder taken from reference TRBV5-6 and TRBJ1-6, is DAGVTQSPTHLIKTRGQQVTLRCSPKSGHDTVSWYQQALGQGPQFIFQYYEEEERQRGNFPDRFSGHQFPNYSSELNVNALLLGDSALYLCASRSQGFSPLHFGNGTRLTVT.

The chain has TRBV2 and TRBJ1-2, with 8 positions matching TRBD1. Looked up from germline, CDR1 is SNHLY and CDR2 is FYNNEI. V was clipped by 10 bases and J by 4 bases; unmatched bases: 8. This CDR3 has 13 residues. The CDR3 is CATGQGLAYGYTF. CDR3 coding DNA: TGTGCCACAGGACAGGGCCTAGCCTATGGCTACACCTTC.

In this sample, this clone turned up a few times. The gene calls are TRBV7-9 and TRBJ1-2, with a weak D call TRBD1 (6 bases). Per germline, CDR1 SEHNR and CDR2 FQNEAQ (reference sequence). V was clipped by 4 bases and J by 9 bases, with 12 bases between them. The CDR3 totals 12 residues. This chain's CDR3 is CASSSRQGSYTF. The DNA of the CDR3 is TGTGCCAGCAGCTCCCGCCAGGGGAGCTACACCTTC.

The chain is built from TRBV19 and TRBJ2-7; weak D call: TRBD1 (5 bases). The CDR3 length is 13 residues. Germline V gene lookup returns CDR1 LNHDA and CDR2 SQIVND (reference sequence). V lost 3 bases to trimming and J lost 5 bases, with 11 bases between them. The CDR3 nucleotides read TGTGCCAGTAGTATCACCAGGGCAGACGAGCAGTACTTC. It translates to CASSITRADEQYF.

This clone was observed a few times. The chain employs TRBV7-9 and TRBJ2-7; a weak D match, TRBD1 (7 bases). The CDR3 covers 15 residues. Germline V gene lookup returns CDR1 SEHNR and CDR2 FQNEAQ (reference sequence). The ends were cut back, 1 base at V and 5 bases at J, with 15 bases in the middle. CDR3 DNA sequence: TGTGCCAGCAGCTTAGGCCAGGGGGGCCTCAACGAGCAGTACTTC. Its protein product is CASSLGQGGLNEQYF.

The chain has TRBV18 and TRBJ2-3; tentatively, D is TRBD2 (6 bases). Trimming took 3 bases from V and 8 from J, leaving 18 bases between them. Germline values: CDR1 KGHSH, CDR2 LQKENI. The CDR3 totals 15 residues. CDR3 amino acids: CASSPGGGPGGTQYF. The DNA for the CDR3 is TGTGCCAGCTCACCTGGGGGAGGTCCCGGTGGTACGCAGTATTTT.

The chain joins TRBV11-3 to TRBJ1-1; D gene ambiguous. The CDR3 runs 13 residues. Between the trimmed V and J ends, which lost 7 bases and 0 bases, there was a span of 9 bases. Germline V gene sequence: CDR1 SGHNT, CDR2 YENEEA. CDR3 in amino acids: CASTQRVNTEAFF. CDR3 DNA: TGTGCCAGCACCCAGAGGGTGAACACTGAAGCTTTCTTT.

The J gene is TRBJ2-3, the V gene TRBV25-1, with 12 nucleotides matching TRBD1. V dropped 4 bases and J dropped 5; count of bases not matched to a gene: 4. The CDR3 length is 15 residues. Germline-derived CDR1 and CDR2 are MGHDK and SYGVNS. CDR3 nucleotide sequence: TGTGCCAGCAGTGGTGGGACAGGGGGCGTAGATACGCAGTATTTT. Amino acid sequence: CASSGGTGGVDTQYF.

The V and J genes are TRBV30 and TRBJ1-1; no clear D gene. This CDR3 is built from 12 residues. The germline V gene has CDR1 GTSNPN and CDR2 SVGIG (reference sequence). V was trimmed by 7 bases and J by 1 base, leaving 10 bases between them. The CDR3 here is CALVVGNTEAFF. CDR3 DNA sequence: TGTGCCTTGGTGGTCGGGAACACTGAAGCTTTCTTT.

The CDR3 here is CASSLGRMTDTQYF. The CDR3 bases are TGCGCCAGCAGCTTGGGACGGATGACAGATACGCAGTATTTT. This sequence joins TRBV5-1 and TRBJ2-3; D not certain. V lost 0 bases, J lost 3 bases, and 8 bases lay in between. The CDR3 totals 14 residues. Germline CDR1 and CDR2: SGHRS and YFSETQ.

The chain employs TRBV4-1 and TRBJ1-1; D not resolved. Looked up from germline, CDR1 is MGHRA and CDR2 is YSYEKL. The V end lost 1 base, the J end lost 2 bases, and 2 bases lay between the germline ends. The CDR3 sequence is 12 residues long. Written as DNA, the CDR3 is TGCGCCAGCAGCCAAGTAAACACTGAAGCTTTCTTT. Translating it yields CASSQVNTEAFF.

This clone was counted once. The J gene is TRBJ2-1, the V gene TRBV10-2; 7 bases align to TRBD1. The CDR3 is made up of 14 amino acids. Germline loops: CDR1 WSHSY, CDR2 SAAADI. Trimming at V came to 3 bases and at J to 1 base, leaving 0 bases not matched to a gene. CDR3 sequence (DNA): TGCGCCAGCAGTGACAGGGGGTCCTACAATGAGCAGTTCTTC. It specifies CASSDRGSYNEQFF.